The rows below give T cell receptor beta chains drawn from one sample of a study of blood T cell repertoires in COVID-19. Data came from immunoSEQ multiplex PCR; TCRdb stores just in-frame clones and leaves some out. The table lists some 70,000 clones, roughly nine tenths of them singletons. Input material: peripheral blood. These receptors all come from a man aged 45-65 years with acute or convalescent COVID-19. The CDR3 runs from the conserved cysteine through the conserved F or W. Fields, in order: V gene, J gene, CDR3 protein.

V: TRBV2; J: TRBJ2-3; CDR3: CASMREGIDTQYF
V: TRBV18; J: TRBJ1-2; CDR3: CASSPPNPTDRASKNGYTF
V: TRBV29-1; J: TRBJ2-3; CDR3: CSVNRGRTDTQYF
V: TRBV5-6; J: TRBJ1-1; CDR3: CASSRHPGLDTGEAFF
V: TRBV10-2; J: TRBJ2-3; CDR3: CASSAVGGTDTQYF
V: TRBV15; J: TRBJ2-5; CDR3: CATSRVVAGGSETQYF
V: TRBV7-3; J: TRBJ2-2; CDR3: CASSLDRGYGELFF
V: TRBV24-1; J: TRBJ2-1; CDR3: CATSPGTSYEQFF
V: TRBV9; J: TRBJ2-6; CDR3: CASSVYSGANVLTF
V: TRBV6-5; J: TRBJ1-2; CDR3: CASSYTPTGGISGYTF
V: TRBV28; J: TRBJ2-7; CDR3: CASSLYNFRDRGRPYEQYF
V: TRBV9; J: TRBJ1-1; CDR3: CASSVVGTGLAFF
V: TRBV6-2/TRBV6-3; J: TRBJ2-1; CDR3: CASSPAAGGLYNEQFF
V: TRBV5-1; J: TRBJ2-2; CDR3: CASSLGQTNTGELFF
V: TRBV6-2/TRBV6-3; J: TRBJ1-5; CDR3: CASSYSGTRRQPQHF
V: TRBV4-2; J: TRBJ1-1; CDR3: CASSQDRTGRTEAFF